This passage covers 27 T cell receptor beta chains from one sample sequenced in a study of blood T cell repertoires in COVID-19. TCRdb's table, derived via immunoSEQ multiplex PCR, lists solely in-frame clones and lacks some. The profile shows some 130,000 clones, approximately 80% of them singletons. The sequenced material came from peripheral blood. The receptors were gathered from an older man with acute or convalescent COVID-19.

The chain links TRBV20-1 to TRBJ1-2, with TRBD1 as a possible D gene (5 bases). Trimming left V 3 bases short and J 8 bases short, with 13 bases between. This CDR3 is 12 amino acids long. The germline V gene encodes CDR1 DFQATT and CDR2 SNEGSKA (reference sequence). CDR3 coding DNA: TGCAGTGCTAGTTCCCCCTCAGGGGGCTACACCTTC. It translates to CSASSPSGGYTF.

The CDR3 sequence: CASRRTGRNYEQYF. The CDR3 DNA is TGTGCCAGCAGGCGCACCGGGAGGAACTACGAGCAGTACTTC. The gene calls are TRBV6-5 and TRBJ2-7, with 7 bases matching TRBD2. The V segment lost 6 bases and the J segment 3 bases; nucleotides outside the gene matches: 8. CDR1 is MNHEY, CDR2 SVGAGI, per germline. CDR3 length: 14 residues.

The chain carries TRBV7-9 and TRBJ1-4, with TRBD1 matching 7 bases. The CDR3 is 15 residues long. The V and J ends lost 5 bases and 7 bases, in that order; junction bases with no gene match: 10. Germline V CDR1 and CDR2: SEHNR, FQNEAQ (reference sequence). The CDR3 here is CASSPRTGGSEKLFF. The DNA for the CDR3 is TGTGCCAGCAGCCCTCGGACAGGAGGCTCTGAAAAACTGTTTTTT.

This chain joins TRBV6-5 and TRBJ1-6; D not certain. V was trimmed by 6 bases and J by 0 bases, leaving 6 bases between them. From germline, CDR1 is MNHEY and CDR2 SVGAGI. The CDR3 runs to 14 residues. CDR3 residues: CASRISSYNSPLHF. The CDR3 DNA sequence: TGTGCCAGCAGAATTAGCTCCTATAATTCACCCCTCCACTTT.

J is TRBJ2-7 and V is TRBV4-1, with 7 bases that match TRBD1. Per the germline V gene, CDR1 is MGHRA and CDR2 is YSYEKL. The CDR3 totals 15 residues. V was clipped by 0 bases and J by 6 bases; unmatched bases: 8. The CDR3 here is CASSQEGPGTAEQYF. The CDR3 nucleotides are TGCGCCAGCAGCCAAGAGGGCCCCGGGACAGCCGAGCAGTACTTC.

This sequence joins TRBV28 and TRBJ1-5, with D maybe TRBD1 (5 bases). From germline, CDR1 is MDHEN and CDR2 SYDVKM. CDR3 length: 15 amino acids. V lost 2 bases to trimming and J lost 7 bases, with 15 bases between them. DNA of the CDR3: TGTGCCAGCAGTTTAAAGAGCCCGGGGGGGCAGCCCCAGCATTTT. It yields the protein CASSLKSPGGQPQHF. Supplemented by reference TRBV28 and TRBJ1-5, the full variable domain reads DVKVTQSSRYLVKRTGEKVFLECVQDMDHENMFWYRQDPGLGLRLIYFSYDVKMKEKGDIPEGYSVSREKKERFSLILESASTNQTSMYLCASSLKSPGGQPQHFGDGTRLSIL.

V and J are TRBV28 and TRBJ1-5, with 7 positions matching TRBD1. Germline CDR1 is MDHEN and CDR2 is SYDVKM. The trim removed 6 bases at V and 3 bases at J, leaving 8 bases unmatched. The CDR3 runs 15 residues. In DNA, the CDR3 is TGTGCCAGCAGACCAGTCACAGGGGTCAATCAGCCCCAGCATTTT. Translating gives CASRPVTGVNQPQHF. The complete variable domain, with remaining parts taken from reference TRBV28 and TRBJ1-5, reads DVKVTQSSRYLVKRTGEKVFLECVQDMDHENMFWYRQDPGLGLRLIYFSYDVKMKEKGDIPEGYSVSREKKERFSLILESASTNQTSMYLCASRPVTGVNQPQHFGDGTRLSIL.

V is TRBV5-1 and J is TRBJ2-2; 9 bases map to TRBD2. The V gene's germline CDR1 is SGHRS and CDR2 YFSETQ. The CDR3 contains 16 residues. J was trimmed by 2 bases and V by 4 bases; bases with no gene match: 6. Written as DNA, the CDR3 is TGCGCCAGCAGCGGCGGGACTAGCCACAACACCGGGGAGCTGTTTTTT. Its protein product is CASSGGTSHNTGELFF.

This clone was picked up one time. The rearrangement joins TRBV6-5 to TRBJ2-3; 10 bases fit TRBD1. The V gene end was trimmed by 0 bases and the J gene end by 5 bases; junction bases not matched to a gene: 2. The CDR3 is made up of 15 amino acids. Germline V gives CDR1 MNHEY, CDR2 SVGAGI. CDR3 residues: CASSYSGQGKDTQYF. CDR3 coding DNA: TGTGCCAGCAGTTACTCGGGACAGGGGAAAGATACGCAGTATTTT.

The V and J genes are TRBV10-3 and TRBJ2-2; TRBD1 might be the D (6 bases). The CDR3 runs to 18 residues. Trimming cost V 10 bases and J 0 bases, with 24 bases left between them. The germline V gene has CDR1 ENHRY and CDR2 SYGVKD. CDR3 nucleotide sequence: TGTGCCACCCCACCCGGACAGAAACATTTCTCGAACACCGGGGAGCTGTTTTTT. It codes for CATPPGQKHFSNTGELFF.

This chain joins TRBV12-2 and TRBJ1-2; TRBD1, the D gene given by the table, was not confirmed from the DNA. TRBV12-2 is a documented pseudogene. This CDR3 has 16 residues. For the CDR3, the DNA is TGTGCAAGTCGCTTAGCCCCAGGGGAGTTCAGGTATGGCTACACCTTC. This codes for CASRLAPGEFRYGYTF.

The V and J genes are TRBV5-6 and TRBJ1-2; TRBD1 might be the D (5 bases). The germline CDR1 and CDR2 sequences are SGHDT and YYEEEE. The CDR3 loop spans 14 amino acids. Trimming removed 0 bases from V and 3 bases from J, with 9 bases in between. In DNA, the CDR3 is TGTGCCAGCAGCTTGGACGGGGGGGACTATGGCTACACCTTC. Its protein product is CASSLDGGDYGYTF.

The gene calls are TRBV9 and TRBJ2-1; 12 positions match TRBD2. Germline V lookup: CDR1 SGDLS, CDR2 YYNGEE. After removal of 2 bases from V and 5 bases from J, the junction contained 2 bases not matched to a gene. The CDR3 consists of 15 residues. This CDR3 reads CASSVLAGGNNEQFF. The CDR3 DNA reads TGTGCCAGCAGCGTCCTAGCGGGGGGGAACAATGAGCAGTTCTTC.

The gene calls are TRBV11-3 and TRBJ2-7; D may be TRBD2 (5 bases). This CDR3 contains 13 residues. The V end was cut by 5 bases, the J end by 7 bases, with 15 bases between. Germline CDR1 reads SGHNT; CDR2 reads YENEEA. CDR3 sequence: CASSHGNAGEQYF. CDR3 coding DNA: TGTGCCAGCAGCCACGGGAACGCCGGGGAGCAGTACTTC.

About this clone: Additional DNA sequences in this sample encode the identical CDR3. The V and J genes are TRBV5-1 and TRBJ1-2; a weak D match, TRBD1 (5 bases). V was clipped by 0 bases and J by 7 bases, with 7 bases between them. In germline, CDR1 is SGHRS, CDR2 YFSETQ. The CDR3 loop spans 12 amino acids. DNA for the CDR3: TGCGCCAGCAGCTTGGATCAGGGTGGCTACACCTTC. Amino acid sequence: CASSLDQGGYTF.

The V gene is TRBV11-2, the J gene TRBJ2-4; D may be TRBD1 (5 bases). The germline V gene encodes CDR1 SGHAT and CDR2 FQNNGV. V was pared by 4 bases and J by 14 bases, with 15 bases between. The CDR3 extends over 12 amino acids. CDR3 sequence (DNA): TGTGCCAGCAGCTCGACAGCAGGGCCCGAGTACTTC. Its protein is CASSSTAGPEYF.

This clone was recorded many times. For the CDR3, the DNA is TGTGCCAGCAGTTACTCGACTGTCAATGAGCAGTTCTTC. It is translated as CASSYSTVNEQFF. V is TRBV6-2 or TRBV6-3 and J is TRBJ2-1; D is uncertain. This CDR3 spans 13 amino acids. Trimming removed 0 bases at V and 6 bases at J, with 6 bases between. The germline CDR1 and CDR2 sequences are MNHEY and SVGEGT.

The J gene is TRBJ2-5, the V gene TRBV5-5; D remains unclear. Germline assignment: CDR1 SGHKS and CDR2 YYEKEE (reference sequence). Trimming pared 3 bases from V and 4 bases from J, leaving 7 bases between. The length of the CDR3 is 12 residues. The CDR3, as DNA: TGTGCCAGCAGCTCCGCAGTAGAGACCCAGTACTTC. Its translation is CASSSAVETQYF. The entire variable domain, with the rest obtained from reference TRBV5-5 and TRBJ2-5, is as follows: DAGVTQSPTHLIKTRGQQVTLRCSPISGHKSVSWYQQVLGQGPQFIFQYYEKEERGRGNFPDRFSARQFPNYSSELNVNALLLGDSALYLCASSSAVETQYFGPGTRLLVL.

For the CDR3, the DNA is TGTGCCAGCAGCTTAGAGCGGGGTGGAGGCTACACCTTC. Translation gives CASSLERGGGYTF. This chain uses TRBV7-2 with TRBJ1-2; D is undetermined. V dropped 1 base and J dropped 8 bases, with 11 bases sitting between them. CDR1 and CDR2 from the germline V gene are SGHTA and FQGNSA. The CDR3 spans 13 residues. Drawing the rest from reference TRBV7-2 and TRBJ1-2, the complete variable domain is GAGVSQSPSNKVTEKGKDVELRCDPISGHTALYWYRQSLGQGLEFLIYFQGNSAPDKSGLPSDRFSAERTGGSVSTLTIQRTQQEDSAVYLCASSLERGGGYTFGSGTRLTVV.

The chain recombines TRBV5-1 with TRBJ2-7; D unclear. V gave up 0 bases and J gave up 7 bases, with 11 bases separating them. Germline V CDR1 and CDR2: SGHRS, YFSETQ. The CDR3 sequence is 13 residues long. The CDR3 spells CASSLGQAEEQYF. DNA of the CDR3: TGCGCCAGCAGCTTGGGGCAGGCCGAGGAGCAGTACTTC.

The rearrangement uses TRBV4-2 and TRBJ2-3; 9 bases are a match to TRBD2. The CDR3 sequence is 18 residues long. V dropped 3 bases and J dropped 2; count of bases not matched to a gene: 12. Germline loops: CDR1 LGHNA, CDR2 YNFKEQ. The CDR3 spells CASSQRGGAGGPTDTQYF. In nucleotides, the CDR3 is TGTGCCAGCAGCCAGAGGGGCGGAGCGGGGGGACCCACAGATACGCAGTATTTT.

This rearrangement joins TRBV4-1 to TRBJ1-5; possibly TRBD1 for D (6 bases). Per germline, CDR1 MGHRA and CDR2 YSYEKL. The CDR3 has 14 residues. Between the trimmed V and J ends, which lost 0 bases and 5 bases, there was a span of 8 bases. The DNA for the CDR3 is TGCGCCAGCAGCCAAGATAGGGGGTATCAGCCCCAGCATTTT. Its translation: CASSQDRGYQPQHF.

This chain links TRBV6-5 with TRBJ2-1; D remains unclear. Germline V lookup: CDR1 MNHEY, CDR2 SVGAGI. Trimming left V 6 bases short and J 7 bases short, with 7 bases between. This CDR3 comprises 11 residues. The CDR3 loop is CASSTANEQFF. The CDR3 region has the DNA TGTGCCAGCAGCACAGCAAATGAGCAGTTCTTC.

This chain connects TRBV5-1 to TRBJ2-3; perhaps TRBD2 as D (6 bases). V was shortened by 2 bases and J by 0 bases, with 10 bases between the two germline ends. The CDR3 is 15 residues long. Germline V gene sequence: CDR1 SGHRS, CDR2 YFSETQ. CDR3 in DNA: TGCGCCAGCAGCTTTCTGGCGGGGAGCACAGATACGCAGTATTTT. Translated: CASSFLAGSTDTQYF.

The V gene is TRBV7-2, the J gene TRBJ2-2; D not certain. CDR1 is SGHTA, CDR2 FQGNSA, per germline. V lost 1 base to trimming and J lost 10 bases, with 7 bases between them. This CDR3 comprises 12 residues. CDR3 in amino acids: CASSLEREELFF. DNA of the CDR3: TGTGCCAGCAGCTTAGAACGAGAGGAGCTGTTTTTT. Full variable domain (rest looked up from reference TRBV7-2 and TRBJ2-2): GAGVSQSPSNKVTEKGKDVELRCDPISGHTALYWYRQSLGQGLEFLIYFQGNSAPDKSGLPSDRFSAERTGGSVSTLTIQRTQQEDSAVYLCASSLEREELFFGEGSRLTVL.

The V gene is TRBV2, the J gene TRBJ1-1, with unresolved D. The CDR3 is 11 residues long. Germline V gives CDR1 SNHLY, CDR2 FYNNEI. Trimming took off 4 bases at V and 7 bases at J, with 7 bases between the two ends. The DNA of the CDR3 is TGTGCCAGCAGTGTTGTGAGTGAAGCTTTCTTT. Amino acids: CASSVVSEAFF.

V and J are TRBV3-1 (or the pseudogene TRBV3-2) and TRBJ1-2, with TRBD1 identical over 7 bases. Germline V gives CDR1 LGHDT, CDR2 YNNKEL (reference sequence). Trimming cost V 3 bases and J 5 bases; bases outside gene matches: 6. This CDR3 is 14 amino acids long. CDR3: CASSQAGTAYGYTF. For the CDR3, the DNA is TGTGCCAGCAGCCAGGCCGGGACAGCTTATGGCTACACCTTC.